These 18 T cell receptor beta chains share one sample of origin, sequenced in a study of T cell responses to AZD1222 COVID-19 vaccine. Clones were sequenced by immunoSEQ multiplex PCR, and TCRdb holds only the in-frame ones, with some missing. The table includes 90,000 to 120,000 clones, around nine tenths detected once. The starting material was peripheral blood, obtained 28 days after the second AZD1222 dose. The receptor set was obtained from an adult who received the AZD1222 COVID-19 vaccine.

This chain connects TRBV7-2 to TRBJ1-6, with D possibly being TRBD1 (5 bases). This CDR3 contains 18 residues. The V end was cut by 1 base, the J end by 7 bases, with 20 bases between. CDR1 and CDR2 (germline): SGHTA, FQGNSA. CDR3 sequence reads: CASSLVPPQGTINSPLHF. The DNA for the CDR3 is TGTGCCAGCAGCTTAGTCCCCCCCCAAGGGACCATAAATTCACCCCTCCACTTT.

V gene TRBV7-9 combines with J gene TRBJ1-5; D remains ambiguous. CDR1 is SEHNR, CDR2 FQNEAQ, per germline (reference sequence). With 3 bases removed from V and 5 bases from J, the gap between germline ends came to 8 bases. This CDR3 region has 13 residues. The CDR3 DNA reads TGTGCCAGCAGCTTGGACTTCGATCAGCCCCAGCATTTT. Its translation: CASSLDFDQPQHF.

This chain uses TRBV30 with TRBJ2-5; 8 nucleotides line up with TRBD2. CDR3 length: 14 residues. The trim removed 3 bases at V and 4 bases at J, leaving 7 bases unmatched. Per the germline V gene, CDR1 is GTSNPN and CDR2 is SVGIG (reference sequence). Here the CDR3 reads CAWRASGRGETQYF. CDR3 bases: TGTGCCTGGAGGGCCAGCGGGAGAGGAGAGACCCAGTACTTC.

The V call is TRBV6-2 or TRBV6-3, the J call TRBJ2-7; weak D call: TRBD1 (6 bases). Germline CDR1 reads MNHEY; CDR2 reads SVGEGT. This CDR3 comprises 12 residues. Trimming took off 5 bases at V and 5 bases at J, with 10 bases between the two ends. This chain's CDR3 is CASSLQGDEQYF. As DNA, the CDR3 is TGTGCCAGCAGTCTACAGGGTGACGAGCAGTACTTC.

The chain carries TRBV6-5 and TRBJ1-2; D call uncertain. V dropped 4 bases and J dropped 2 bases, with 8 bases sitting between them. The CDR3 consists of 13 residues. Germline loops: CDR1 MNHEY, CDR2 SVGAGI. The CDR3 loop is CASSFRQNYGYTF. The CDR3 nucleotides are TGTGCCAGCAGTTTCAGGCAGAACTATGGCTACACCTTC.

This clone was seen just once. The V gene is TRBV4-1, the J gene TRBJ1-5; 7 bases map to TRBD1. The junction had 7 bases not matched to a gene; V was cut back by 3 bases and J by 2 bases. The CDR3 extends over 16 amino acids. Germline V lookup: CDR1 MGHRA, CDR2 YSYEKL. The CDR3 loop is CASSQVDREGNQPQHF. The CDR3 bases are TGCGCCAGCAGCCAGGTCGACAGGGAGGGCAATCAGCCCCAGCATTTT.

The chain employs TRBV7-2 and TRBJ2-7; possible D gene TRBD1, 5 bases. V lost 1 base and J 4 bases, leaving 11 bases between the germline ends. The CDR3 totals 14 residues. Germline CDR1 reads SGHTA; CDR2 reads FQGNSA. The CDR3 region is CASSLDSGMYEQYF. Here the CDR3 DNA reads TGTGCCAGCAGCTTAGATTCAGGGATGTACGAGCAGTACTTC.

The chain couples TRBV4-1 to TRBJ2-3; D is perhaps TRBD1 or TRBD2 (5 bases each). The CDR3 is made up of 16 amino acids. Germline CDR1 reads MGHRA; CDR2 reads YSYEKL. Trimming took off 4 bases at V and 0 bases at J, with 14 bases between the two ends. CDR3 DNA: TGCGCCAGCAGCCTTTCAGGGACCCGAAGCACAGATACGCAGTATTTT. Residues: CASSLSGTRSTDTQYF.

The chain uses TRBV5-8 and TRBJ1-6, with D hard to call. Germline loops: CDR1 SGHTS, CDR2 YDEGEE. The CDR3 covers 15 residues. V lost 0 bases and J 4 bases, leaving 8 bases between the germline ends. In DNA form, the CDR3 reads TGTGCCAGCAGCTTGGTGGTAGGGTATAATTCACCCCTCCACTTT. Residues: CASSLVVGYNSPLHF.

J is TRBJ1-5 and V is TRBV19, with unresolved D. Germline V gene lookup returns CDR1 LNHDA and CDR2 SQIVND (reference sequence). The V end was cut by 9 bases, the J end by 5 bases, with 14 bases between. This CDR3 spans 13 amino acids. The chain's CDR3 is CASTPQPYQPQHF. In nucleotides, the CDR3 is TGTGCCAGCACCCCCCAGCCTTATCAGCCCCAGCATTTT. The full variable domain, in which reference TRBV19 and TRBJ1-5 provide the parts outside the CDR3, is DGGITQSPKYLFRKEGQNVTLSCEQNLNHDAMYWYRQDPGQGLRLIYYSQIVNDFQKGDIAEGYSVSREKKESFPLTVTSAQKNPTAFYLCASTPQPYQPQHFGDGTRLSIL.

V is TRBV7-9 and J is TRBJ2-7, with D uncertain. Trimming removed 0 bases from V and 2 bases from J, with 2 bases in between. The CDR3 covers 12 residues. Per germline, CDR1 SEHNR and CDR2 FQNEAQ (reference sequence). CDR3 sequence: CASSLAAYEQYF. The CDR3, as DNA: TGTGCCAGCAGCTTAGCGGCCTACGAGCAGTACTTC.

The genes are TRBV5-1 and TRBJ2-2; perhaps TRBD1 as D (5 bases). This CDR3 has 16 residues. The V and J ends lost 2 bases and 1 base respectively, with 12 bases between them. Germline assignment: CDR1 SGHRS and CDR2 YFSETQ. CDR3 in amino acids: CASSFSVRVNTGELFF. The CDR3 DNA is TGCGCCAGCAGCTTTTCTGTCAGGGTGAACACCGGGGAGCTGTTTTTT. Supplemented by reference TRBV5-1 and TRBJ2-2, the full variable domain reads KAGVTQTPRYLIKTRGQQVTLSCSPISGHRSVSWYQQTPGQGLQFLFEYFSETQRNKGNFPGRFSGRQFSNSRSEMNVSTLELGDSALYLCASSFSVRVNTGELFFGEGSRLTVL.

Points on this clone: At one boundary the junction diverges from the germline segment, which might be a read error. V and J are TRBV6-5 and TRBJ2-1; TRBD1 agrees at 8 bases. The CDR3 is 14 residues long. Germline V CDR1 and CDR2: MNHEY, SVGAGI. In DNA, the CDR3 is TGTGCCAGCAGTTACGGACAGGGCTACCATGAGCAGTTCTTC. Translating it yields CASSYGQGYHEQFF.

The CDR3 DNA sequence: TGTGCCAGCAGTGCGCCGGAGAAGCCCCAGCATTTT. Translation: CASSAPEKPQHF. The chain combines TRBV12-3 or TRBV12-4 with TRBJ1-5; D is undetermined. The V and J ends lost 5 bases and 8 bases respectively, with 10 bases between them. This CDR3 is 12 amino acids long.

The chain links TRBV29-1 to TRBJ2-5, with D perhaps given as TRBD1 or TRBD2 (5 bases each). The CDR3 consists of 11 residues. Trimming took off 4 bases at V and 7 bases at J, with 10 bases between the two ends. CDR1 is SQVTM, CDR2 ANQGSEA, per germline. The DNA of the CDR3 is TGCAGCGTTGTAGTTGGGGGGACCCAGTACTTC. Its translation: CSVVVGGTQYF. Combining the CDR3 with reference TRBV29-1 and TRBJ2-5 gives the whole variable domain SAVISQKPSRDICQRGTSLTIQCQVDSQVTMMFWYRQQPGQSLTLIATANQGSEATYESGFVIDKFPISRPNLTFSTLTVSNMSPEDSSIYLCSVVVGGTQYFGPGTRLLVL.

CDR3 DNA sequence: TGTGCCAGCAGCGTAGCCATAGGGATGAACACTGAAGCTTTCTTT. Amino acids: CASSVAIGMNTEAFF. J is TRBJ1-1 and V is TRBV9, with D hard to call. Trimming pared 0 bases from V and 0 bases from J, leaving 9 bases between. Germline CDR1 is SGDLS and CDR2 is YYNGEE. The CDR3 has 15 amino acids. The whole variable domain, remainder taken from reference TRBV9 and TRBJ1-1, is DSGVTQTPKHLITATGQRVTLRCSPRSGDLSVYWYQQSLDQGLQFLIQYYNGEERAKGNILERFSAQQFPDLHSELNLSSLELGDSALYFCASSVAIGMNTEAFFGQGTRLTVV.

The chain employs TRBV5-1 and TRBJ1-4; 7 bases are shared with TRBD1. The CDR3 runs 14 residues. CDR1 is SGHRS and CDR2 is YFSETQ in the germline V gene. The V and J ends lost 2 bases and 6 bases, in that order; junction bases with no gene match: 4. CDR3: CASSFSGGHEKLFF. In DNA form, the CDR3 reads TGCGCCAGCAGCTTTTCAGGGGGACATGAAAAACTGTTTTTT.

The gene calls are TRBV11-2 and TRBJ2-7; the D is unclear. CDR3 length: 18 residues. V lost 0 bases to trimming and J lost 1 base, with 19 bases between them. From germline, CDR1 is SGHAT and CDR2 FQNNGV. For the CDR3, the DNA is TGTGCCAGCAGCTTAGACCCTTTTTCAGGAGCAATGTCCTACGAGCAGTACTTC. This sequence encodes CASSLDPFSGAMSYEQYF.